The source of this T cell receptor (beta chain) is a study of early T cells in non-severe SARS-CoV-2 infection. Study observations and caveats: Matching against VDJdb likely underestimated virus-specific expansions, favoring anti-spike CD8.

The V end was cut by 0 bases, the J end by 3 bases, with 9 bases between. The CDR3 loop spans 15 amino acids. The germline V gene has CDR1 LNHDA and CDR2 SQIVND (reference sequence). Attachment of unique molecular identifiers to individual cDNA molecules was performed. TCRdb re-called the 5' RACE reads through MiXCR, storing one row per CDR3 protein. The sample has about 30,000 distinct CDR3 sequences, more than 4.5% seen once. On this clonotype itself: Its cognate antigen is unknown.

This sequence joins TRBV19 and TRBJ2-1; a possible D gene is TRBD1 (5 bases). Sequencing used whole blood. The sequence came from an adult who was a healthcare worker with PCR-confirmed SARS-CoV-2 infection or an uninfected control (not recorded which). In nucleotides, the CDR3 is TGTGCCAGTAGTATAGACAGGGTCATCTACAATGAGCAGTTCTTC. It is translated as CASSIDRVIYNEQFF.